Listed below are T cell receptor beta chains from one sample, sequenced in a study of cytomegalovirus exposure and HLA in healthy donors. TCRdb's copy holds only in-frame clones and misses some; the assay was immunoSEQ multiplex PCR. The table has 160,000 or so clones, roughly four fifths seen once. Sequenced: PBMCs. The receptor source for this set is a female donor in good health and CMV-seronegative. CDR3s include the opening cysteine and the closing phenylalanine or tryptophan. The D gene is left open where the match is weak. Clone size is given for some rows only: seen once, a few or many times, or a class if the clone is expanded.

j_call: TRBJ2-7; d_call: TRBD2; v_call: TRBV4-1; clone_size: few; cdr3_aa: CASSQVKRGVYEQYF; cdr3_nt: TGCGCCAGCAGCCAGGTAAAGCGGGGAGTCTACGAGCAGTACTTC
j_call: TRBJ1-5; d_call: -; v_call: TRBV15; clone_size: -; cdr3_aa: CATSRDVGVGGQPQHF; cdr3_nt: TGTGCCACCAGCAGAGATGTAGGGGTGGGGGGTCAGCCCCAGCATTTT
j_call: TRBJ2-2; d_call: TRBD1; v_call: TRBV29-1; clone_size: -; cdr3_aa: CSVRRGTGDTGELFF; cdr3_nt: TGCAGCGTTCGTCGAGGGACAGGGGACACCGGGGAGCTGTTTTTT
j_call: TRBJ2-7; d_call: TRBD2; v_call: TRBV6-6; clone_size: -; cdr3_aa: CASSFREGYEQYF; cdr3_nt: TGTGCCAGCAGCTTCCGGGAGGGCTACGAGCAGTACTTC
j_call: TRBJ1-1; d_call: -; v_call: TRBV2; clone_size: -; cdr3_aa: CASNYRENTEAFF; cdr3_nt: TGTGCCAGCAACTACCGGGAGAACACTGAAGCTTTCTTT
j_call: TRBJ2-7; d_call: -; v_call: TRBV29-1; clone_size: -; cdr3_aa: CSVAGGRSSYEQYF; cdr3_nt: TGCAGCGTTGCAGGAGGGCGCAGCTCCTACGAGCAGTACTTC
j_call: TRBJ1-5; d_call: TRBD1; v_call: TRBV6-1; clone_size: -; cdr3_aa: CASSDLGQGRQPQHF; cdr3_nt: TGTGCCAGCAGTGATCTTGGACAGGGGCGTCAGCCCCAGCATTTT
j_call: TRBJ1-4; d_call: -; v_call: TRBV11-2; clone_size: -; cdr3_aa: CASSRGVGGHNEKLFF; cdr3_nt: TGTGCCAGCAGTCGGGGGGTGGGCGGCCATAATGAAAAACTGTTTTTT
j_call: TRBJ1-5; d_call: -; v_call: TRBV30; clone_size: -; cdr3_aa: CACSTGRHQPQHF; cdr3_nt: TGTGCCTGCTCGACAGGACGGCATCAGCCCCAGCATTTT
j_call: TRBJ1-4; d_call: -; v_call: TRBV19; clone_size: -; cdr3_aa: CASSPGGSSNEKLFF; cdr3_nt: TGTGCCAGTAGTCCCGGAGGCTCATCCAATGAAAAACTGTTTTTT
j_call: TRBJ2-1; d_call: -; v_call: TRBV29-1; clone_size: -; cdr3_aa: CSVSGSLYNEQFF; cdr3_nt: TGCAGCGTCTCGGGGTCACTTTACAATGAGCAGTTCTTC
j_call: TRBJ2-7; d_call: -; v_call: TRBV9; clone_size: -; cdr3_aa: CASSVGPDRRYEQYF; cdr3_nt: TGTGCCAGCAGCGTAGGTCCCGATCGGAGGTACGAGCAGTACTTC
j_call: TRBJ1-3; d_call: TRBD1; v_call: TRBV27; clone_size: -; cdr3_aa: CASSRTGEGNTIYF; cdr3_nt: TGTGCCAGCAGCCGAACAGGGGAGGGAAACACCATATATTTT
j_call: TRBJ1-1; d_call: TRBD1; v_call: TRBV9; clone_size: -; cdr3_aa: CASSPLSGEGQGPQNTEAFF; cdr3_nt: TGTGCCAGCAGCCCCCTTTCGGGGGAGGGACAGGGCCCCCAGAACACTGAAGCTTTCTTT
j_call: TRBJ2-3; d_call: -; v_call: TRBV11-2; clone_size: -; cdr3_aa: CASSLGTADTQYF; cdr3_nt: TGTGCCAGCAGCTTAGGGACTGCAGATACGCAGTATTTT
j_call: TRBJ2-7; d_call: -; v_call: TRBV5-1; clone_size: -; cdr3_aa: CASRWGDGSISEQYF; cdr3_nt: TGCGCCAGCAGGTGGGGGGACGGGAGTATTTCCGAGCAGTACTTC
j_call: TRBJ2-6; d_call: -; v_call: TRBV5-6; clone_size: few; cdr3_aa: CASSLQAIGANVLTF; cdr3_nt: TGTGCCAGCAGCTTACAGGCCATCGGGGCCAACGTCCTGACTTTC
j_call: TRBJ2-3; d_call: -; v_call: TRBV4-2; clone_size: -; cdr3_aa: CASSQYRETDTQYF; cdr3_nt: TGTGCCAGCAGCCAGTACAGGGAAACAGATACGCAGTATTTT
j_call: TRBJ2-5; d_call: -; v_call: TRBV4-3; clone_size: -; cdr3_aa: CASSQIGTSQETQYF; cdr3_nt: TGCGCCAGCAGCCAGATCGGGACATCCCAAGAGACCCAGTACTTC
j_call: TRBJ1-4; d_call: TRBD1; v_call: TRBV6-1; clone_size: -; cdr3_aa: CATTMTGVSNEKLFF; cdr3_nt: TGTGCCACAACAATGACAGGGGTGTCTAATGAAAAACTGTTTTTT
j_call: TRBJ1-5; d_call: TRBD1; v_call: TRBV15; clone_size: -; cdr3_aa: CATSRGTGGAAQPQHF; cdr3_nt: TGTGCCACCAGCAGGGGGACAGGGGGCGCAGCTCAGCCCCAGCATTTT
j_call: TRBJ2-7; d_call: TRBD1; v_call: TRBV14; clone_size: -; cdr3_aa: CASRPGGSYEQYF; cdr3_nt: TGTGCCAGCAGGCCAGGGGGTAGCTACGAGCAGTACTTC
j_call: TRBJ2-7; d_call: TRBD1; v_call: TRBV6-5; clone_size: -; cdr3_aa: CASSSPRQGHYEQYF; cdr3_nt: TGTGCCAGCAGTTCGCCCCGACAGGGGCATTACGAGCAGTACTTC
j_call: TRBJ2-7; d_call: TRBD1; v_call: TRBV9; clone_size: -; cdr3_aa: CASSVGGGPLNEQYF; cdr3_nt: TGTGCCAGCAGCGTAGGAGGGGGCCCATTAAACGAGCAGTACTTC
j_call: TRBJ1-1; d_call: TRBD1; v_call: TRBV4-3; clone_size: -; cdr3_aa: CASSRQIGTGGTEAFF; cdr3_nt: TGCGCCAGCAGCCGTCAGATTGGGACAGGGGGCACTGAAGCTTTCTTT
j_call: TRBJ1-1; d_call: -; v_call: TRBV6-5; clone_size: -; cdr3_aa: CASTIGGGAEAFF; cdr3_nt: TGTGCCAGCACCATCGGGGGGGGCGCTGAAGCTTTCTTT
j_call: TRBJ2-7; d_call: TRBD1; v_call: TRBV29-1; clone_size: -; cdr3_aa: CSVEDQGATYEQYF; cdr3_nt: TGCAGCGTTGAAGATCAGGGGGCTACTTACGAGCAGTACTTC
j_call: TRBJ1-2; d_call: -; v_call: TRBV6-6; clone_size: -; cdr3_aa: CASSYRTGAGYTF; cdr3_nt: TGTGCCAGCAGTTACAGAACAGGTGCTGGCTACACCTTC
j_call: TRBJ1-6; d_call: -; v_call: TRBV7-2; clone_size: -; cdr3_aa: CASSLDPGSPLHF; cdr3_nt: TGTGCCAGCAGCTTAGACCCAGGTTCACCCCTCCACTTT
j_call: TRBJ1-1; d_call: TRBD1; v_call: TRBV19; clone_size: -; cdr3_aa: CASSIPGQGSTEAFF; cdr3_nt: TGTGCCAGTAGTATTCCGGGACAGGGGAGCACTGAAGCTTTCTTT
j_call: TRBJ2-3; d_call: -; v_call: TRBV28; clone_size: -; cdr3_aa: CASSLGRWGRGTDTQYF; cdr3_nt: TGTGCCAGCAGTTTGGGCCGGTGGGGGCGAGGCACAGATACGCAGTATTTT
j_call: TRBJ2-7; d_call: -; v_call: TRBV28; clone_size: once; cdr3_aa: CASSLWNSSYEQYF; cdr3_nt: TGTGCCAGCAGTTTATGGAACAGCTCCTACGAGCAGTACTTC
j_call: TRBJ1-6; d_call: -; v_call: TRBV6-5; clone_size: few; cdr3_aa: CASSYSGHYNSPLHF; cdr3_nt: TGTGCCAGCAGTTACTCGGGACACTATAATTCACCCCTCCACTTT
j_call: TRBJ2-5; d_call: TRBD1; v_call: TRBV19; clone_size: -; cdr3_aa: CASSTGDREEQYF; cdr3_nt: TGTGCCAGTAGTACCGGCGACAGGGAAGAGCAGTACTTC
j_call: TRBJ2-7; d_call: -; v_call: TRBV7-7; clone_size: -; cdr3_aa: CASSAGAGEQYF; cdr3_nt: TGTGCTAGCAGCGCGGGGGCAGGCGAGCAGTACTTC
j_call: TRBJ2-5; d_call: -; v_call: TRBV5-4; clone_size: once; cdr3_aa: CASSLGTQETQYF; cdr3_nt: TGTGCCAGCAGCTTGGGGACACAAGAGACCCAGTACTTC
j_call: TRBJ1-2; d_call: -; v_call: TRBV6-5; clone_size: -; cdr3_aa: CASSSPPGGSGYTF; cdr3_nt: TGTGCCAGCAGTTCCCCCCCGGGAGGCTCTGGCTACACCTTC
j_call: TRBJ2-7; d_call: -; v_call: TRBV2; clone_size: -; cdr3_aa: CASRFAASYEQYF; cdr3_nt: TGTGCCAGCAGATTTGCGGCCTCCTACGAGCAGTACTTC
j_call: TRBJ1-1; d_call: -; v_call: TRBV6-1; clone_size: -; cdr3_aa: CASSSSGGTEAFF; cdr3_nt: TGTGCCAGCAGTTCCAGCGGGGGCACTGAAGCTTTCTTT
j_call: TRBJ1-1; d_call: TRBD1; v_call: TRBV7-9; clone_size: few; cdr3_aa: CASSSAGGRMNTEAFF; cdr3_nt: TGTGCCAGCAGCTCCGCAGGGGGTCGGATGAACACTGAAGCTTTCTTT
j_call: TRBJ1-4; d_call: -; v_call: TRBV6-1; clone_size: few; cdr3_aa: CASSEGYRTPRKLFF; cdr3_nt: TGTGCCAGCAGTGAAGGGTACAGGACGCCCCGAAAACTGTTTTTT
j_call: TRBJ2-1; d_call: TRBD1; v_call: TRBV28; clone_size: -; cdr3_aa: CASILDRGYNEQFF; cdr3_nt: TGTGCCAGCATTCTTGACAGGGGATACAATGAGCAGTTCTTC
j_call: TRBJ1-6; d_call: -; v_call: TRBV4-3; clone_size: -; cdr3_aa: CASSPQGAGFGNSPLHF; cdr3_nt: TGCGCCAGCAGCCCCCAAGGGGCAGGATTCGGGAATTCACCCCTCCACTTT
j_call: TRBJ1-1; d_call: -; v_call: TRBV6-5; clone_size: -; cdr3_aa: CASSRYLNTEAFF; cdr3_nt: TGTGCCAGCAGCCGTTATCTGAACACTGAAGCTTTCTTT
j_call: TRBJ2-3; d_call: -; v_call: TRBV10-3; clone_size: -; cdr3_aa: CAITGSGQIDTQYF; cdr3_nt: TGTGCCATCACCGGGAGTGGGCAGATAGATACGCAGTATTTT
j_call: TRBJ2-7; d_call: -; v_call: TRBV6-5; clone_size: few; cdr3_aa: CASSSRGSSYEQYF; cdr3_nt: TGTGCCAGCAGTTCTAGGGGTTCCTCCTACGAGCAGTACTTC
j_call: TRBJ2-7; d_call: -; v_call: TRBV11-3; clone_size: -; cdr3_aa: CASTLGGRRGTKQYF; cdr3_nt: TGTGCCAGCACCCTCGGTGGGCGGCGGGGGACAAAGCAGTACTTC